One and the same sample provided the 20 T cell receptor beta chains below, sequenced in a study of post-analysis software for immune sequencing data. Study conclusions and caveats: A handful of TRBV segments appeared more often in patients than in controls, and TRBV5-6, TRBV5-1 and TRBV20-1 were among these.

Unique-molecular-identifier-tagged TCR beta cDNA libraries were used. TCRdb analysed the PCR reads with MiXCR anew, one entry per CDR3 protein. Counted here are fewer than 850,000 distinct CDR3 sequences, just over 45% occurring once; the ten biggest clones make up roughly 4.9%. These TCRs' antigens remain unknown. Material for sequencing was blood. The receptors were sampled from a girl aged 5 to 17 with multiple sclerosis.

J is TRBJ2-7 and V is TRBV9; perhaps D is TRBD1 or TRBD2 (6 bases each). Per the germline V gene, CDR1 is SGDLS and CDR2 is YYNGEE. V lost 4 bases, J lost 6 bases, and 20 bases lay in between. This CDR3 has 15 residues. CDR3 in amino acids: CASSPLTGEGGEQYF. The CDR3 region has the DNA TGTGCCAGCAGCCCTTTGACAGGCGAGGGGGGCGAGCAGTACTTC.

This chain joins TRBV7-3 and TRBJ2-3; TRBD2 matches 11 bases. The ends lost 4 bases at V and 3 bases at J; junction bases unmatched: 6. Germline assignment: CDR1 SGHTA and CDR2 FQGTGA. The CDR3 is made up of 16 amino acids. The CDR3 DNA is TGTGCCAGCAGCTGGACTAGCGGGTATGGGACAGATACGCAGTATTTT. This encodes CASSWTSGYGTDTQYF.

This clonotype was counted a few times. This chain links TRBV7-9 with TRBJ2-3; D is perhaps TRBD1 (5 bases). With 5 bases removed from V and 4 bases from J, the gap between germline ends came to 22 bases. Germline CDR1 is SEHNR and CDR2 is FQNEAQ (reference sequence). This CDR3 comprises 17 residues. In nucleotides, the CDR3 is TGTGCCAGCAGCACCCCCCAGGGTCGGTTTGAAGCAGATACGCAGTATTTT. Its translation is CASSTPQGRFEADTQYF.

The V and J genes are TRBV5-6 and TRBJ2-1; D is unresolved. This CDR3 contains 12 residues. Trimming took 0 bases from V and 9 from J, leaving 7 bases between them. In germline, CDR1 is SGHDT, CDR2 YYEEEE. CDR3 sequence reads: CASSLALGEQFF. Written as DNA, the CDR3 is TGTGCCAGCAGCTTGGCATTGGGTGAGCAGTTCTTC.

CDR3 protein: CASSFPGHGYEQYF. The DNA for the CDR3 is TGTGCCAGCAGTTTTCCGGGACATGGGTACGAGCAGTACTTC. This chain joins TRBV28 and TRBJ2-5, with D perhaps matching TRBD1 (6 bases). TRBJ2-7 matches the DNA end more closely, so the J call is doubtful. The CDR3 extends over 14 amino acids. Per the germline V gene, CDR1 is MDHEN and CDR2 is SYDVKM.

A few counts support this clonotype. The chain has TRBV6-5 and TRBJ2-7; D perhaps matches TRBD2 (6 bases). Gene TRBJ2-5 matches the end of the DNA better, so the J call may be wrong. The CDR3 is 13 amino acids. The germline V gene encodes CDR1 MNHEY and CDR2 SVGAGI. Here the CDR3 reads CASSPREQETQYF. The CDR3 DNA is TGTGCCAGCAGTCCCCGGGAGCAAGAGACCCAGTACTTC.

CDR3 loop: CASSLGSPSSYNEQFF. As DNA, the CDR3 is TGTGCCAGCAGTCTCGGGTCCCCGAGCTCCTACAATGAGCAGTTCTTC. J is TRBJ2-1 and V is TRBV9, with unresolved D. Germline V gene data show CDR1 as SGDLS and CDR2 as YYNGEE. V lost 5 bases to trimming and J lost 0 bases, with 15 bases between them. This CDR3 contains 16 residues.

This clonotype was found a few times. This rearrangement joins TRBV6-5 to TRBJ1-2; D may be TRBD1 (5 bases). Germline lookup yields CDR1 MNHEY and CDR2 SVGAGI. V gave up 6 bases and J gave up 9 bases, with 23 bases separating them. The CDR3 contains 15 residues. The CDR3 loop reads CASSSLTGTAISYTF. The CDR3 DNA is TGTGCCAGCAGCTCACTCACCGGGACTGCCATCAGCTACACCTTC.

The chain links TRBV7-2 to TRBJ2-7, with no clear D. In germline, CDR1 is SGHTA, CDR2 FQGNSA. This CDR3 has 13 residues. V was clipped by 5 bases and J by 3 bases, with 11 bases between them. The CDR3 DNA reads TGTGCCAGCAGCACCGTAGGGATCTACGAGCAGTACTTC. As protein: CASSTVGIYEQYF.

The chain has TRBV28 and TRBJ2-3; tentatively, D is TRBD2 (6 bases). Trimming pared 2 bases from V and 3 bases from J, leaving 15 bases between. Germline CDR1 and CDR2: MDHEN and SYDVKM. The CDR3 is made up of 16 amino acids. The CDR3 sequence is CASSLGVGTSTDTQYF. Here the CDR3 DNA reads TGTGCCAGCAGTTTAGGTGTGGGGACTTCGACAGATACGCAGTATTTT.

The rearrangement links TRBV5-1 to TRBJ2-2; 12 bases fit TRBD2. CDR1 SGHRS and CDR2 YFSETQ come from the germline V gene. The CDR3 runs 17 residues. V trimming: 4 bases; J trimming: 5 bases; junction bases outside the gene matches: 9. CDR3: CASSRRKGTSGTGELFF. The CDR3 DNA reads as TGCGCCAGCAGCCGTAGGAAAGGGACTAGCGGGACCGGGGAGCTGTTTTTT. The whole variable domain, filled in from reference TRBV5-1 and TRBJ2-2, reads KAGVTQTPRYLIKTRGQQVTLSCSPISGHRSVSWYQQTPGQGLQFLFEYFSETQRNKGNFPGRFSGRQFSNSRSEMNVSTLELGDSALYLCASSRRKGTSGTGELFFGEGSRLTVL.

This clonotype was observed a handful of times. The J gene is TRBJ2-5, the V gene TRBV28; D not certain. The better agreement between TRBJ2-7 and the DNA end casts doubt on the J call. There are 14 residues in the CDR3. The germline gives CDR1 MDHEN, CDR2 SYDVKM. Here the CDR3 DNA reads TGTGCCAGCAAAGAAAGGGTAACTCTGTACGAGCAGTACTTC. This gives the protein CASKERVTLYEQYF.

J is TRBJ2-1 and V is TRBV9; the match to TRBD2 covers 11 bases. J was trimmed by 0 bases and V by 4 bases; bases with no gene match: 12. The CDR3 totals 19 residues. Germline lookup yields CDR1 SGDLS and CDR2 YYNGEE. The CDR3 DNA follows: TGTGCCAGCAGCCGCCATCTAGCGGGAGGCCCGAGCTCCTACAATGAGCAGTTCTTC. Translated: CASSRHLAGGPSSYNEQFF. The full variable domain, completed using reference TRBV9 and TRBJ2-1, is DSGVTQTPKHLITATGQRVTLRCSPRSGDLSVYWYQQSLDQGLQFLIQYYNGEERAKGNILERFSAQQFPDLHSELNLSSLELGDSALYFCASSRHLAGGPSSYNEQFFGPGTRLTVL.

This clonotype was recorded once. This chain uses TRBV7-8 with TRBJ2-1, with a possible D match to TRBD1 (5 bases). Trimming left V 5 bases short and J 9 bases short, with 14 bases between. CDR3 length equals 13 residues. CDR1 SGHVS and CDR2 FQNEAQ come from the germline V gene. CDR3 residues: CASSRGGASEQFF. The CDR3 region has the DNA TGTGCCAGCAGCCGAGGTGGGGCGAGTGAGCAGTTCTTC. The full variable domain, in which reference TRBV7-8 and TRBJ2-1 provide the parts outside the CDR3, is GAGVSQSPRYKVAKRGQDVALRCDPISGHVSLFWYQQALGQGPEFLTYFQNEAQLDKSGLPSDRFFAERPEGSVSTLKIQRTQQEDSAVYLCASSRGGASEQFFGPGTRLTVL.

This sequence joins TRBV29-1 and TRBJ2-5; D remains unclear. V was clipped by 0 bases and J by 4 bases, with 15 bases between them. CDR3 length: 15 amino acids. Germline V gene sequence: CDR1 SQVTM, CDR2 ANQGSEA. CDR3: CSVEDLAAWGETQYF. The CDR3 DNA sequence: TGCAGCGTTGAAGATTTGGCCGCTTGGGGAGAGACCCAGTACTTC.

This clonotype was observed a handful of times. CDR3 region: CSAPTGTSGRAISYEQYF. CDR3 nucleotides: TGCAGTGCTCCCACCGGGACTAGCGGGAGGGCCATATCCTACGAGCAGTACTTC. The rearrangement uses TRBV20-1 and TRBJ2-7; 16 bases align to TRBD2. V lost 5 bases and J lost 1; bases outside the gene matches: 11. The CDR3 length is 18 residues. The germline gives CDR1 DFQATT, CDR2 SNEGSKA (reference sequence).

This sequence joins TRBV7-3 and TRBJ1-1; no clear D. The CDR3 has 13 residues. Germline V gene sequence: CDR1 SGHTA, CDR2 FQGTGA. The V end lost 6 bases, the J end lost 0 bases, and 8 bases lay between the germline ends. In DNA, the CDR3 is TGTGCCAGCAGGGTTACAGTGAACACTGAAGCTTTCTTT. The encoded protein is CASRVTVNTEAFF.

The V and J genes are TRBV20-1 and TRBJ1-5, with 8 bases identical to TRBD1. This CDR3 comprises 15 residues. Germline assignment: CDR1 DFQATT and CDR2 SNEGSKA (reference sequence). Trimming took 3 bases from V and 4 from J; bases not matched to a gene: 8. The CDR3 nucleotides are TGCAGTGCTAGCCCGGGGACAGGACGTAATCAGCCCCAGCATTTT. Translating it yields CSASPGTGRNQPQHF.

The rearrangement links TRBV4-2 to TRBJ2-1, with D perhaps TRBD1 (5 bases). The CDR3 is 12 residues long. With 0 bases removed from V and 9 bases from J, the gap between germline ends came to 6 bases. CDR1 is LGHNA, CDR2 YNFKEQ, per germline. The CDR3 here is CASSQDQGEQFF. The CDR3 DNA sequence: TGTGCCAGCAGCCAAGATCAGGGTGAGCAGTTCTTC.

This chain links TRBV24-1 with TRBJ2-5; D is tentatively TRBD1 or TRBD2 (5 bases each). The germline V gene has CDR1 KGHDR and CDR2 SFDVKD. Trimming shortened V by 4 bases and J by 4 bases, and 15 bases separated the two germline ends. This CDR3 contains 15 residues. The CDR3 sequence is CATSDYRDLGETQYF. DNA for the CDR3: TGTGCCACCAGTGACTACCGGGACCTAGGAGAGACCCAGTACTTC.